The 3 T cell receptor beta chains below all came from one sample that was sequenced in a study of blood T cell repertoires in COVID-19. Clones were read by immunoSEQ multiplex PCR, and TCRdb kept only the in-frame ones, dropping some. The data hold tens of thousands of clones, with roughly 86% observed a single time. The material sequenced was peripheral blood. Receptors were obtained from a human donor in a cohort sampled during active COVID-19.

The chain has TRBV4-1 and TRBJ2-7, with TRBD1 identical over 7 bases. This CDR3 region has 15 residues. J was trimmed by 1 base and V by 3 bases; bases with no gene match: 6. CDR1 MGHRA and CDR2 YSYEKL come from the germline V gene. The CDR3 DNA is TGCGCCAGCAGCCAGGGACAGAAGAAATCCTACGAGCAGTACTTC. Translating it yields CASSQGQKKSYEQYF.

A single count supports this clone. V and J are TRBV10-3 and TRBJ2-1, with 8 nucleotides matching TRBD1. Germline CDR1 is ENHRY and CDR2 is SYGVKD. Germline trimming cut 7 bases from V and 5 bases from J; bases unmatched to any gene: 7. CDR3 length equals 14 residues. The CDR3 loop is CAIKPGQEDNEQFF. Written as DNA, the CDR3 is TGTGCCATCAAACCGGGACAGGAAGACAATGAGCAGTTCTTC.

The chain employs TRBV19 and TRBJ2-5; 7 bases match TRBD2. The germline gives CDR1 LNHDA, CDR2 SQIVND (reference sequence). This CDR3 spans 13 amino acids. Losses at the gene ends were 4 bases for V and 7 bases for J; bases not matched to a gene: 6. The CDR3 coding sequence is TGTGCCAGTAGTAATAGCGGGCCGGGGACCCAGTACTTC. This translates into CASSNSGPGTQYF.